One and the same sample provided the 10 T cell receptor beta chains below, sequenced in a study of identical twins. TCRdb redid the calling of the 5' RACE reads with MiXCR, one entry per CDR3 protein. This sample carries approximately 600,000 distinct CDR3 sequences, just over 7% of them seen once, and the ten largest clones take 1.5% to 2%. This sample was shared with a second study, whose subject was yellow fever vaccine responses in identical twins.

The sample comprised PBMCs. These receptors were collected from a woman under 30 in good health.

This clonotype was found many times. The rearrangement links TRBV12-3 or TRBV12-4 to TRBJ1-2; D uncertain. The CDR3 loop spans 16 amino acids. Trimming shortened V by 5 bases and J by 7 bases, and 23 bases separated the two germline ends. In nucleotides, the CDR3 is TGTGCCAGCAGTCGTAGGGTCGGACCCGGGATCCCTGGCTACACCTTC. Its translation: CASSRRVGPGIPGYTF.

This chain links TRBV11-2 with TRBJ2-1, with 16 bases lining up with TRBD2. The CDR3 runs 19 residues. Germline V gene lookup returns CDR1 SGHAT and CDR2 FQNNGV. V lost 3 bases, J lost 1 base, and 6 bases stayed unmatched. The DNA for the CDR3 is TGTGCCAGCAGCTTTTTGGGACTAGCGGGAGGGGGTTCCTACAATGAGCAGTTCTTC. It encodes CASSFLGLAGGGSYNEQFF. The full variable domain, rest sourced from reference TRBV11-2 and TRBJ2-1, is EAGVAQSPRYKIIEKRQSVAFWCNPISGHATLYWYQQILGQGPKLLIQFQNNGVVDDSQLPKDRFSAERLKGVDSTLKIQPAKLEDSAVYLCASSFLGLAGGGSYNEQFFGPGTRLTVL.

The genes are TRBV20-1 and TRBJ2-2; D gene unclear. CDR3 length: 14 amino acids. V was shortened by 1 base and J by 1 base, with 7 bases between the two germline ends. Germline loops: CDR1 DFQATT, CDR2 SNEGSKA (reference sequence). The CDR3 loop is CSARATLNTGELFF. The DNA of the CDR3 is TGCAGTGCTAGAGCGACACTGAACACCGGGGAGCTGTTTTTT.

This clonotype was seen a handful of times. This chain links TRBV7-6 with TRBJ2-1; perhaps D is TRBD1 or TRBD2 (5 bases each). V was pared by 5 bases and J by 6 bases, with 20 bases between. The CDR3 has 16 amino acids. Germline V gene sequence: CDR1 SGHVS, CDR2 FNYEAQ. CDR3 protein: CASSEGTPGVGNEQFF. For the CDR3, the DNA is TGTGCCAGCAGCGAAGGGACCCCCGGCGTCGGCAATGAGCAGTTCTTC.

This clonotype appeared many times. V and J are TRBV4-1 and TRBJ2-7, with 9 positions matching TRBD1. CDR1 is MGHRA and CDR2 is YSYEKL in the germline V gene. V lost 3 bases and J lost 3; bases outside the gene matches: 6. The CDR3 length is 15 residues. CDR3 nucleotides: TGCGCCAGCAGCCAGGAGGGGACAGGGCTCTACGAGCAGTACTTC. This sequence encodes CASSQEGTGLYEQYF.

This clonotype showed up many times. The J gene is TRBJ1-3, the V gene TRBV21-1. TRBV21-1 is classified as a pseudogene. The CDR3 has 15 residues. For the CDR3, the DNA is TGTGCCAGCAGCAAAAGGGGACTCTCTGGAAACACCATATATTTT. Translation: CASSKRGLSGNTIYF.

The chain links TRBV3-1 to TRBJ2-2; 10 positions agree with TRBD2. This CDR3 is built from 18 residues. The J segment lost 3 bases and the V segment lost 1 base, leaving 8 bases of the junction unmatched. CDR1 LGHDT and CDR2 YNNKEL come from the germline V gene (reference sequence). In DNA form, the CDR3 reads TGTGCCAGCAGCCAAGTCGCACTAGCGGGGACCTACACCGGGGAGCTGTTTTTT. Amino acids: CASSQVALAGTYTGELFF.

This chain connects TRBV6-1 to TRBJ2-2; no clear D. In germline, CDR1 is MNHNS, CDR2 SASEGT. The CDR3 extends over 17 amino acids. V was pared by 6 bases and J by 4 bases, with 21 bases between. CDR3: CASSRFPLRSGTGELFF. In DNA form, the CDR3 reads TGTGCCAGCAGCCGCTTCCCCTTGAGGTCGGGCACCGGGGAGCTGTTTTTT.

This clonotype was picked up many times. The chain combines TRBV11-2 with TRBJ2-3; the match to TRBD2 covers 8 bases. Germline V gives CDR1 SGHAT, CDR2 FQNNGV. Germline trimming cut 1 base from V and 1 base from J; bases unmatched to any gene: 4. The CDR3 consists of 16 residues. This CDR3 reads CASSLVSGGGTDTQYF. The CDR3 nucleotides are TGTGCCAGCAGCTTAGTATCGGGGGGGGGCACAGATACGCAGTATTTT.

This clonotype showed up many times. V and J are TRBV5-1 and TRBJ2-1; 9 bases line up with TRBD2. The ends lost 6 bases at V and 2 bases at J; junction bases unmatched: 0. The CDR3 length is 13 residues. Germline lookup yields CDR1 SGHRS and CDR2 YFSETQ. The CDR3 loop reads CASTSGAYNEQFF. CDR3 coding DNA: TGCGCCAGCACTAGCGGGGCCTACAATGAGCAGTTCTTC.